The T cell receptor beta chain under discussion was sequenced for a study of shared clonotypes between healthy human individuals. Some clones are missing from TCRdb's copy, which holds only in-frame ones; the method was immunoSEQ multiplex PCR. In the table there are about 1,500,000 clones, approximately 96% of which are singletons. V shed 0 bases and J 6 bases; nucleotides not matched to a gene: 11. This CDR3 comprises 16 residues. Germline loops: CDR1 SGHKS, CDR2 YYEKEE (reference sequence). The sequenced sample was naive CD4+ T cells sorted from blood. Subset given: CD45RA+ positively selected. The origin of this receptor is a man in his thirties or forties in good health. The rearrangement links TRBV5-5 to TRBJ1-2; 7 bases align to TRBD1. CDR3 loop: CASSLVRTGFAHGYTF. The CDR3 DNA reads TGTGCCAGCAGCTTGGTTAGGACAGGCTTCGCGCATGGCTACACCTTC.